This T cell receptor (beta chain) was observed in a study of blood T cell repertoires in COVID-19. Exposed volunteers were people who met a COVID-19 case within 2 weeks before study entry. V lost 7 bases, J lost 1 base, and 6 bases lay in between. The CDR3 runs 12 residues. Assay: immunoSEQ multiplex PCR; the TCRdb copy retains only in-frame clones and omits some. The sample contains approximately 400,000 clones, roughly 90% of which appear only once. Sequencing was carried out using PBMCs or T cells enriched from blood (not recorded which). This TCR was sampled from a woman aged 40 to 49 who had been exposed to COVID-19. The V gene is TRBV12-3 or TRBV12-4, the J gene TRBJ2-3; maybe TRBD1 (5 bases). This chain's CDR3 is CASKQGTDTQYF. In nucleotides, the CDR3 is TGTGCCAGCAAACAGGGCACAGATACGCAGTATTTT.